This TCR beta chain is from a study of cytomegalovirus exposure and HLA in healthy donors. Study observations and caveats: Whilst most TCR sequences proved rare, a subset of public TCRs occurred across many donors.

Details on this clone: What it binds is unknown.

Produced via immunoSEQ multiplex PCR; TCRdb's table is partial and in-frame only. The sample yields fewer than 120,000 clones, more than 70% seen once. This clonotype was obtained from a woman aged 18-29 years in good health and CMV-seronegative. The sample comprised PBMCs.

The CDR3 DNA follows: TGCGCCAGCAGCCAAGATCCTCAGACCCAGTACTTC. Translating gives CASSQDPQTQYF. The chain combines TRBV4-1 with TRBJ2-5; the D is unclear. CDR1 MGHRA and CDR2 YSYEKL come from the germline V gene. This CDR3 comprises 12 residues. V lost 0 bases and J lost 6, with 5 bases in between.